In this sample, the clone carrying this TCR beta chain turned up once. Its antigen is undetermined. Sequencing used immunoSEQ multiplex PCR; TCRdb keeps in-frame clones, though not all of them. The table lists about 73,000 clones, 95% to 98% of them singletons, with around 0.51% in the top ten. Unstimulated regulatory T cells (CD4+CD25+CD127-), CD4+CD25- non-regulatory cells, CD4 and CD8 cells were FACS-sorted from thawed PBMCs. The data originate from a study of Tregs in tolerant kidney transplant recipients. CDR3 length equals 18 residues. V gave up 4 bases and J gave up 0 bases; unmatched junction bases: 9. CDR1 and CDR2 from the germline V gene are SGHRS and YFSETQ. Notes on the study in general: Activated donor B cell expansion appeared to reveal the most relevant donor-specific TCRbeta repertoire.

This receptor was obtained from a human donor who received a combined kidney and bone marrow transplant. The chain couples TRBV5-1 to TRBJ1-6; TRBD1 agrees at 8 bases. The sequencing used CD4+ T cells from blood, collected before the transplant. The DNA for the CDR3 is TGCGCCAGCAGCCCCAGGGACAGGCTGAGCTCCTATAATTCACCCCTCCACTTT. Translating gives CASSPRDRLSSYNSPLHF.